One T cell receptor (beta chain) is described in this entry. No antigen is known for it. Assay used: immunoSEQ multiplex PCR; TCRdb lists only in-frame clones, some missing. The data contain fewer than 130,000 clones, 85% to 90% of them singletons. The data originate from a study of cytomegalovirus exposure and HLA in healthy donors. General study points: Most TCRs appeared rarely, but some public TCRs recurred in many donors.

Germline V gene sequence: CDR1 MNHNS, CDR2 SASEGT. The ends lost 6 bases at V and 5 bases at J; junction bases unmatched: 7. The length of the CDR3 is 15 residues. This sequence was found in a woman aged 30 to 39 in good health and CMV-seropositive. Sequencing was carried out using PBMCs. The gene calls are TRBV6-1 and TRBJ2-5, with 12 bases lining up with TRBD2. CDR3 sequence (DNA): TGTGCCAGCAGGAAAAGGACTAGCGGGACGGAGACCCAGTACTTC. Translated, it gives CASRKRTSGTETQYF.